This T cell receptor beta chain was recorded in a study of T-cell memory formation after mild COVID-19. Researchers used 5'RACE with constant-segment primers to make TCR alpha and TCR beta cDNA libraries that carry sample barcodes and UMIs. TCRdb independently ran MiXCR on the 5' RACE reads; one entry per CDR3 protein. The table records 70,000 to 100,000 distinct CDR3 sequences, roughly 16% of them present only once. Trimming left V 2 bases short and J 4 bases short, with 8 bases between. The CDR3 covers 13 residues. Germline V lookup: CDR1 KGHSH, CDR2 LQKENI. This clonotype was detected a few times. The source of this sequence is a young man who had mild COVID-19 (a few samples of this study predate the infection). Cell type and time point are not known. The sequenced sample consisted of PBMCs or a T cell subset sorted from them (not recorded which). This sequence joins TRBV18 and TRBJ1-1; D remains ambiguous. The CDR3 sequence is CASSPGVGTEAFF. The CDR3 DNA follows: TGTGCCAGCTCACCAGGGGTAGGCACTGAAGCTTTCTTT.